The 5 T cell receptor beta chains listed next were all sequenced from one sample in a study of identical twins. In TCRdb, the 5' RACE reads were re-called with MiXCR into one record per CDR3 protein. The data show roughly 690,000 distinct CDR3 sequences, over 5% seen once. Sequencing input: naive T cells sorted from blood. Source of these receptors: a man younger than 35 in good health.

A note on this clonotype: A read error may explain this, as a much larger clone is one base away. V is TRBV12-3 or TRBV12-4 and J is TRBJ2-7; 7 bases line up with TRBD1. The trim removed 7 bases at V and 5 bases at J, leaving 5 bases unmatched. The CDR3 has 12 amino acids. CDR3 nucleotides: TGTGCCAGCATTCTCGGACAGGACGAGCAGTACGTC. It encodes CASILGQDEQYV.

The chain carries TRBV3-1 and TRBJ2-7; no definite D call. This CDR3 contains 13 residues. CDR1 is LGHDT and CDR2 is YNNKEL in the germline V gene (reference sequence). The ends were cut back, 1 base at V and 7 bases at J, with 11 bases in the middle. In DNA, the CDR3 is TGTGCCAGCAGCCAAGGTGTTCTACGAGAGCAGTACTTC. Residues: CASSQGVLREQYF.

DNA of the CDR3: TGTGCCAGCAGCCAAGATCTCATCGGTAAGGGCACCGGGGAGCTGTTTTTT. This translates into CASSQDLIGKGTGELFF. This chain joins TRBV3-1 and TRBJ2-2, with no clear D. The CDR3 loop spans 17 amino acids. V dropped 0 bases and J dropped 4 bases, with 15 bases sitting between them. From germline, CDR1 is LGHDT and CDR2 YNNKEL (reference sequence).

This clonotype was observed a few times. The V call is TRBV6-2 or TRBV6-3, the J call TRBJ2-6; 12 bases are a match to TRBD1. CDR3 length: 20 residues. The germline CDR1 and CDR2 sequences are MNHEY and SVGEGT. The ends lost 0 bases at V and 3 bases at J; junction bases unmatched: 9. The CDR3: CASSYSIPGQGAIGANVLTF. Written as DNA, the CDR3 is TGTGCCAGCAGTTACTCGATACCGGGACAGGGGGCAATTGGGGCCAACGTCCTGACTTTC.

This clonotype was counted many times. The chain carries TRBV29-1 and TRBJ2-1, with D possibly matching TRBD2 (7 bases). Trimming pared 5 bases from V and 7 bases from J, leaving 21 bases between. Germline V gene sequence: CDR1 SQVTM, CDR2 ANQGSEA. This CDR3 is 15 amino acids long. In nucleotides, the CDR3 is TGCAGCGTTCAAAGGGAGGCGGGGGCGCCTAATGAGCAGTTCTTC. Amino acids: CSVQREAGAPNEQFF.